This TCR beta chain was sequenced for a study of shared clonotypes between healthy human individuals. Deep-level settings were used for running the assay. Unsorted PBMCs provided DNA that was sequenced on ten immunoSEQ deep assay plates. In the original analysis: ImmunoSEQ junction-only sequences lacked quality scores, so their filtering differed. Data came from immunoSEQ multiplex PCR; TCRdb stores just in-frame clones and leaves some out. D and trimming were read from the DNA, whereas the V and J calls and clone size are those reported in that table. This sample yields over 400,000 clones, of which 70% to 80% are seen a single time; around 12% belongs to the top ten. Germline V gene data show CDR1 as SGHRS and CDR2 as YFSETQ. The CDR3 consists of 14 residues. V lost 0 bases and J lost 6; bases outside the gene matches: 0.

The TCR sequence derives from a woman aged 40-49 years in good health. Some clones in this sample may be carry-over from other donors' samples. Input material: PBMCs. The V gene is TRBV5-1, the J gene TRBJ1-5; 10 nucleotides line up with TRBD1. The CDR3 reads CASSLGTGGQPQHF. CDR3 nucleotides: TGCGCCAGCAGCTTGGGGACAGGGGGTCAGCCCCAGCATTTT.